The entry below gives a single T cell receptor beta chain sequence along with its context. Its antigen is currently unknown. These data are taken from a study of cytomegalovirus exposure and HLA in healthy donors. The study, taken as a whole, reports: The study flagged about 150 TCR beta chains as cytomegalovirus-associated.

Amplification used 60 Vbeta primers and 13 Jbeta primers. Assay used: immunoSEQ multiplex PCR; TCRdb lists only in-frame clones, some missing. This sample has roughly 120,000 clones, with about 80% found just once. The CDR3 totals 19 residues. The chain recombines TRBV21-1 with TRBJ2-7; the table's TRBD2 call for D was not verified on the DNA. TRBV21-1 is recorded as a pseudogene. The TCR comes from a female donor in good health and CMV-seropositive. Sample: PBMCs. The chain's CDR3 is CASSTIGTETSGASYEQYF. CDR3 bases: TGTGCCAGCAGCACGATCGGGACCGAAACTAGCGGGGCATCCTACGAGCAGTACTTC.